This T cell receptor beta chain came from a study of regulatory T cells. Study-level points and caveats: Skewed V and J usage and few unique V-J pairs marked patient repertoires, most in Tregs. In CD3G-deficient patients, conventional CD4+ T cells were enriched for hydrophobic CDR3 residues at positions 6 and 7.

Details on this clone: Antigen: not known.

Trimming pared 4 bases from V and 3 bases from J, leaving 8 bases between. The CDR3 loop spans 12 amino acids. Germline assignment: CDR1 SGHRS and CDR2 YFSETQ. Autoimmunity was present in every CD3G-deficient patient, worse in two. Sorting split CD4+ cells into CD25-high CD127-low Tregs and CD25-low CD127-high conventional T cells. The primer mix had 52 TRBV and 13 TRBJ primers. Assay: immunoSEQ multiplex PCR; the TCRdb copy retains only in-frame clones and omits some. The sample shows approximately 40,000 clones, 89% of them seen only once. The sequence derives from a person aged 18-35 years with CD3G deficiency. The gene calls are TRBV5-1 and TRBJ2-7; maybe TRBD2 (5 bases). Sequencing input: conventional CD4+ T cells sorted from blood. The CDR3 region is CASSLTSYEQYF. CDR3 DNA: TGCGCCAGCAGCCTTACTAGCTACGAGCAGTACTTC.